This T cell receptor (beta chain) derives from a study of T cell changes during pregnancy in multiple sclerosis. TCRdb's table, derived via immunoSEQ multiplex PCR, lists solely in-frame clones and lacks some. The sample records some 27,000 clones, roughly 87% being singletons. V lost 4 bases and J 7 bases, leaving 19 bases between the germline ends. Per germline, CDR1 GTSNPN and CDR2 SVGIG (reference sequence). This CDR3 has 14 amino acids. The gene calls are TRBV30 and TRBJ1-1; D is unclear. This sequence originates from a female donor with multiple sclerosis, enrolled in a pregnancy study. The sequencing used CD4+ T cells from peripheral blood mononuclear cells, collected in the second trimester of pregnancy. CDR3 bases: TGTGCCTGGAACGGCGAAGGGTGGAGGGATGAAGCTTTCTTT. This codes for CAWNGEGWRDEAFF.